The sequence of this T cell receptor beta chain was determined in a study of T cell repertoires in cytomegalovirus infection. Study at large: In the study, CMV epitopes included recently identified HLA-C-restricted and well-studied HLA-B-restricted ones. Both CMV infection and a matching HLA type were indicated by public TCR beta signatures.

In TCRdb, the reads were re-called with MiXCR into one record per CDR3 protein. The repertoire holds a few hundred thousand distinct CDR3 sequences, with just under 25% as singletons. On this clonotype: Its target is unknown.

Study findings and constraints: Of the TCR beta families, the public ones yielded a cumulative frequency that identified carriers of CMV plus the relevant HLA. Within the response measured ex vivo, HLA-C-restricted CMV-specific TCR beta clonotypes were dominant.

The sample here was cultured PBMCs, taken from culture after CMV antigen stimulation. The receptor's source is a human donor in good health (CMV status not recorded). Some clones in this sample may be carry-over from other donors' samples.

The CDR3 DNA reads TGTGCCAGCAGCCAGTCCCGGGGAGGATATGGCTACACCTTC. Amino acid sequence: CASSQSRGGYGYTF. The gene calls are TRBV7-2 and TRBJ1-2; D is uncertain. The CDR3 spans 14 residues. Trimming removed 5 bases at V and 5 bases at J, with 15 bases between. Germline V CDR1 and CDR2: SGHTA, FQGNSA.